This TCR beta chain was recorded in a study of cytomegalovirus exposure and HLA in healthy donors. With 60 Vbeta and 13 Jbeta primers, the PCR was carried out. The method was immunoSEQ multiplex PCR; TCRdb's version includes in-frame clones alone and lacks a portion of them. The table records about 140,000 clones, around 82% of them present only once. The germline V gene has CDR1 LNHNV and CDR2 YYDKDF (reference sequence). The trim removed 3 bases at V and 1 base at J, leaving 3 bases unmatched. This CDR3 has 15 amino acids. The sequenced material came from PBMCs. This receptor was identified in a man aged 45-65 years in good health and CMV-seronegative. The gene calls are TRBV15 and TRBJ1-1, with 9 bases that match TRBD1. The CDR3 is CATSSGQGPNTEAFF. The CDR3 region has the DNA TGTGCCACCAGCAGCGGACAGGGGCCGAACACTGAAGCTTTCTTT.